Shown below are 6 T cell receptor beta chains from a single sample sequenced in a study of cytomegalovirus exposure and HLA in healthy donors. It was with 60 Vbeta and 13 Jbeta primers that the PCR ran. TCRdb's copy holds only in-frame clones and misses some; the assay was immunoSEQ multiplex PCR. Seen here are about 140,000 clones, less than 10% observed once, and the top ten hold 1.8%. The material sequenced was PBMCs. These TCRs come from a man in his fifties or sixties in good health and CMV-seronegative.

The chain employs TRBV7-7 and TRBJ2-1; 9 nucleotides agree with TRBD1. This CDR3 is 15 amino acids long. CDR1 and CDR2 from the germline V gene are SSHAT and FNYEAQ (reference sequence). V gave up 1 base and J gave up 3 bases; unmatched junction bases: 1. CDR3: CASSLGGQGYNEQFF. The CDR3 nucleotides are TGTGCCAGCAGCTTAGGGGGACAGGGCTACAATGAGCAGTTCTTC.

This clone was seen more than once but under ten times. The chain is built from TRBV19 and TRBJ2-1; 7 nucleotides match TRBD1. Germline V CDR1 and CDR2: LNHDA, SQIVND (reference sequence). The CDR3 is 15 residues long. The J segment lost 3 bases and the V segment lost 0 bases, leaving 2 bases of the junction unmatched. The CDR3 spells CASSIEGQFYNEQFF. The CDR3 region has the DNA TGTGCCAGTAGTATAGAGGGACAGTTCTACAATGAGCAGTTCTTC.

The table lists this clone with a few counts. The chain carries TRBV6-5 and TRBJ2-5; 10 positions agree with TRBD1. Looked up from germline, CDR1 is MNHEY and CDR2 is SVGAGI. CDR3 length: 15 residues. The V gene end was trimmed by 5 bases and the J gene end by 0 bases; junction bases not matched to a gene: 3. CDR3 nucleotide sequence: TGTGCCAGCAGTGTGGACAGGGGGTACCAAGAGACCCAGTACTTC. Translated: CASSVDRGYQETQYF.

A few counts support this clone. The chain joins TRBV7-8 to TRBJ1-5; 9 bases align to TRBD1. This CDR3 comprises 16 residues. Germline trimming cut 5 bases from V and 2 bases from J; bases unmatched to any gene: 7. Germline V gene data show CDR1 as SGHVS and CDR2 as FQNEAQ. The CDR3, as DNA: TGTGCCAGCAGCCCACTGAGGGACAGGGGCAATCAGCCCCAGCATTTT. This sequence encodes CASSPLRDRGNQPQHF. Combining the CDR3 with reference TRBV7-8 and TRBJ1-5 gives the whole variable domain GAGVSQSPRYKVAKRGQDVALRCDPISGHVSLFWYQQALGQGPEFLTYFQNEAQLDKSGLPSDRFFAERPEGSVSTLKIQRTQQEDSAVYLCASSPLRDRGNQPQHFGDGTRLSIL.

The gene calls are TRBV30 and TRBJ1-5; no definite D call. Germline CDR1 reads GTSNPN; CDR2 reads SVGIG (reference sequence). This CDR3 is built from 17 residues. With 1 base removed from V and 0 bases from J, the gap between germline ends came to 16 bases. The CDR3 is CAWSASRVWGSNQPQHF. The DNA of the CDR3 is TGTGCCTGGAGTGCTAGCCGGGTTTGGGGTAGCAATCAGCCCCAGCATTTT.

This chain connects TRBV25-1 to TRBJ1-4, with D perhaps TRBD1 (6 bases). V was clipped by 0 bases and J by 8 bases, with 13 bases between them. The CDR3 contains 15 residues. The germline V gene has CDR1 MGHDK and CDR2 SYGVNS. The CDR3 DNA reads as TGTGCCAGCAGTGAATATGGGGGGGCTGGGGAAAAACTGTTTTTT. It encodes CASSEYGGAGEKLFF.